This entry features one T cell receptor (beta chain) sequence. Its target is unknown. Combining a sample-barcoded 5' primer with a J-beta primer mix, a second PCR ran for roughly 7 to 12 cycles. TCRdb used MiXCR to reprocess the 5' RACE reads, holding one entry per CDR3 protein. Of 1.5 million to 2 million distinct CDR3 sequences listed, just under 50% are singletons. The data originate from a study of blood T cells in healthy people across ages. Ten milliliters was the volume of peripheral blood drawn from each donor. Study outcomes and limitations: The diversity estimates, figures obtained from one million T cells, were considered underestimates.

Trimming pared 2 bases from V and 8 bases from J, leaving 18 bases between. This CDR3 has 16 residues. CDR1 SGHTA and CDR2 FQGNSA come from the germline V gene. The clonotype was recovered from a woman aged 40 to 55 in good health. The source material was blood. The rearrangement joins TRBV7-2 to TRBJ1-4; the D gene is possibly TRBD1 (5 bases). CDR3 in amino acids: CASSLSGGGWREKLFF. For the CDR3, the DNA is TGTGCCAGCAGCTTATCCGGTGGGGGATGGCGGGAAAAACTGTTTTTT.